The 25 T cell receptor beta chains reported below all come from one sample, sequenced in a study of CD8 T cells in ankylosing spondylitis. TCRdb analysed the 5' RACE reads with MiXCR anew, one entry per CDR3 protein. Of roughly 250,000 distinct CDR3 sequences in the sample, 8.6% were seen once. Sequencing was performed on blood, either unsorted or a sorted T cell fraction (not recorded which). These receptor sequences come from a male donor with ankylosing spondylitis or in good health (not recorded which).

This clonotype came up once. The chain is built from TRBV2 and TRBJ2-1; TRBD2 matches 13 bases. Germline V gives CDR1 SNHLY, CDR2 FYNNEI. V was clipped by 10 bases and J by 12 bases; unmatched bases: 9. The length of the CDR3 is 13 residues. The CDR3 coding sequence is TGTGCCATCCCGGGACTAGCGGGGCTACGGCAGTTCTTC. Amino acid sequence: CAIPGLAGLRQFF.

This clonotype has only a few counts. This chain connects TRBV9 to TRBJ2-5; 12 nucleotides align to TRBD2. CDR3 length: 18 amino acids. The germline CDR1 and CDR2 sequences are SGDLS and YYNGEE. V lost 3 bases to trimming and J lost 1 base; unmatched junction nucleotides: 10. CDR3 bases: TGTGCCAGCAGCGCAGGCCTACTAGCGGGGGGTCCCCAAGAGACCCAGTACTTC. This sequence encodes CASSAGLLAGGPQETQYF.

This clonotype has ten or more counts. The chain employs TRBV7-9 and TRBJ1-2; D remains unclear. The CDR3 has 13 amino acids. Germline V gene lookup returns CDR1 SEHNR and CDR2 FQNEAQ (reference sequence). Deletions cut 0 bases from V and 4 bases from J, with 6 bases between. The CDR3 nucleotides read TGTGCCAGCAGCTTAGCAGGTCCCTATGGCTACACCTTC. Encoded protein: CASSLAGPYGYTF.

The table lists this clonotype with a few counts. The chain recombines TRBV5-6 with TRBJ1-4; D is unclear. Germline values: CDR1 SGHDT, CDR2 YYEEEE. The CDR3 is 15 amino acids. With 4 bases removed from V and 2 bases from J, the gap between germline ends came to 12 bases. For the CDR3, the DNA is TGTGCCAGCAGCCGAAAGGGTTCGACTAATGAAAAACTGTTTTTT. This codes for CASSRKGSTNEKLFF.

This clonotype was recorded at least ten times. The chain is built from TRBV7-9 and TRBJ2-7; 8 bases are shared with TRBD2. Germline CDR1 SEHNR, CDR2 FQNEAQ (reference sequence). The CDR3 runs to 15 residues. Trimming at V came to 1 base and at J to 2 bases, leaving 4 bases not matched to a gene. The CDR3 is CASSLEASGPYEQYF. CDR3 nucleotides: TGTGCCAGCAGCTTAGAGGCTAGCGGGCCCTACGAGCAGTACTTC.

This clonotype has ten or more counts. The V call is TRBV27, the J call TRBJ1-1; D may be TRBD1 (6 bases). Germline V lookup: CDR1 MNHEY, CDR2 SMNVEV (reference sequence). Trimming stripped 4 bases from V and 6 bases from J, with 12 bases between. The CDR3 is 13 residues long. As DNA, the CDR3 is TGTGCCAGCAGTTCAGGGGTGGGTGCTGAAGCTTTCTTT. It is translated as CASSSGVGAEAFF.

This clonotype has ten or more counts. V gene TRBV12-3 or TRBV12-4 combines with J gene TRBJ2-3, with D tentatively TRBD1 (6 bases). The V gene lost 5 bases and the J gene lost 4 bases, with 19 bases spanning the gap. The CDR3 consists of 16 residues. CDR3 amino acids: CASSLSVGAKADTQYF. Written as DNA, the CDR3 is TGTGCCAGCAGTCTCTCCGTGGGGGCCAAGGCAGATACGCAGTATTTT.

The genes are TRBV7-2 and TRBJ2-3; 11 nucleotides match TRBD2. Germline lookup yields CDR1 SGHTA and CDR2 FQGNSA. Trimming took 6 bases from V and 4 from J; bases not matched to a gene: 3. This CDR3 is 14 amino acids long. The CDR3 sequence is CASRRSGGADTQYF. CDR3 nucleotide sequence: TGTGCCAGCAGGCGTAGCGGGGGGGCAGATACGCAGTATTTT.

This clonotype was found many times. This sequence joins TRBV12-3 or TRBV12-4 and TRBJ2-5, with 10 bases fitting TRBD1. Trimming cost V 4 bases and J 5 bases; bases outside gene matches: 10. This CDR3 is built from 16 residues. The CDR3 nucleotides read TGTGCCAGCAGTTACGCGACCGGGACAGGGGACGAGACCCAGTACTTC. This encodes CASSYATGTGDETQYF.

This clonotype has at least ten counts. J is TRBJ2-7 and V is TRBV3-1; tentatively, D is TRBD1 (6 bases). Per the germline V gene, CDR1 is LGHDT and CDR2 is YNNKEL (reference sequence). Trimming stripped 4 bases from V and 3 bases from J, with 13 bases between. The CDR3 consists of 14 residues. CDR3 sequence (DNA): TGTGCCAGCAGCCGAGGACAGCTGGACTACGAGCAGTACTTC. Its translation is CASSRGQLDYEQYF.

This clonotype was seen ten or more times. The gene calls are TRBV5-8 and TRBJ2-7; no clear D. Trimming left V 3 bases short and J 4 bases short, with 14 bases between. This CDR3 comprises 14 residues. CDR1 is SGHTS, CDR2 YDEGEE, per germline. The CDR3 DNA reads TGTGCCAGCAGCTCCCCGCCGGTTTCATACGAGCAGTACTTC. The encoded protein is CASSSPPVSYEQYF.

This clonotype has only a few counts. Here the CDR3 reads CASSYGGTIYF. The CDR3 bases are TGTGCCAGCAGCTATGGGGGGACCATATATTTT. This chain links TRBV7-2 with TRBJ1-3, with D possibly being TRBD1 (5 bases). Deletions cut 4 bases from V and 10 bases from J, with 8 bases between. Germline assignment: CDR1 SGHTA and CDR2 FQGNSA. CDR3 length equals 11 residues.

This clonotype came up many times. The rearrangement links TRBV20-1 to TRBJ2-1; D is uncertain. This CDR3 spans 15 amino acids. Trimming removed 0 bases at V and 5 bases at J, with 14 bases between. In germline, CDR1 is DFQATT, CDR2 SNEGSKA (reference sequence). The CDR3 reads CSARDSESLNNEQFF. As DNA, the CDR3 is TGCAGTGCTAGAGATTCGGAGAGCCTAAACAATGAGCAGTTCTTC.

On this clonotype itself: Given a much more abundant clone one base away, this may be a read error. CDR3 sequence reads: CASSPRLVGNVNEQFF. CDR3 bases: TGTGCCAGCAGCCCCCGACTAGTGGGGAATGTCAATGAGCAGTTCTTC. V is TRBV3-1 and J is TRBJ2-1; a weak D match, TRBD2 (6 bases). Deletions cut 4 bases from V and 6 bases from J, with 19 bases between. CDR1 and CDR2 from the germline V gene are LGHDT and YNNKEL (reference sequence). This CDR3 has 16 amino acids.

The table lists this clonotype with many counts. The rearrangement links TRBV5-1 to TRBJ2-2; the D is unclear. The ends were cut back, 0 bases at V and 0 bases at J, with 6 bases in the middle. The CDR3 is 15 residues long. Germline CDR1 SGHRS, CDR2 YFSETQ. The CDR3 region is CASSLGASNTGELFF. The CDR3 DNA follows: TGCGCCAGCAGCTTGGGGGCTTCGAACACCGGGGAGCTGTTTTTT.

This clonotype was observed at least ten times. The chain combines TRBV20-1 with TRBJ1-2; possible D gene TRBD1, 6 bases. The CDR3 contains 13 residues. CDR1 is DFQATT and CDR2 is SNEGSKA in the germline V gene (reference sequence). With 6 bases removed from V and 6 bases from J, the gap between germline ends came to 17 bases. The CDR3 spells CSAQTDSWDGYTF. Here the CDR3 DNA reads TGCAGTGCCCAGACGGACAGTTGGGATGGCTACACCTTC.

This clonotype has just a few counts. This rearrangement joins TRBV29-1 to TRBJ2-1; D assignment may be TRBD1 or TRBD2 (5 bases each). The CDR3 runs to 14 residues. Germline CDR1 reads SQVTM; CDR2 reads ANQGSEA. Trimming cost V 1 base and J 4 bases, with 11 bases left between them. CDR3 loop: CSVEGDGLYNEQFF. CDR3 coding DNA: TGCAGCGTTGAAGGGGACGGATTATACAATGAGCAGTTCTTC.

In this sample, this clonotype turned up a few times. V usage is TRBV29-1 and J usage is TRBJ1-1; no firm D call. CDR1 and CDR2 (germline): SQVTM, ANQGSEA. The CDR3 runs to 10 residues. Trimming stripped 7 bases from V and 7 bases from J, with 10 bases between. The CDR3 loop is CSAARNEAFF. As DNA, the CDR3 is TGCAGCGCCGCGCGGAATGAAGCTTTCTTT.

V and J are TRBV7-2 and TRBJ2-5, with D unclear. Deletions cut 4 bases from V and 2 bases from J, with 5 bases between. The CDR3 is 12 residues long. Germline V gene data show CDR1 as SGHTA and CDR2 as FQGNSA. CDR3 sequence: CASSYLQETQYF. In DNA, the CDR3 is TGTGCCAGCAGCTACCTGCAAGAGACCCAGTACTTC.

This clonotype was counted ten times or more. The chain joins TRBV29-1 to TRBJ1-1, with a tentative D call TRBD1 (5 bases). The length of the CDR3 is 12 residues. Germline V gene lookup returns CDR1 SQVTM and CDR2 ANQGSEA. CDR3 nucleotide sequence: TGCGGAACCGGGACCGGGAACACTGAAGCTTTCTTT. It is translated as CGTGTGNTEAFF.

In this sample, this clonotype turned up many times. The chain links TRBV4-3 to TRBJ2-1; D gene uncertain. Germline V lookup: CDR1 LGHNA, CDR2 YSLEER. The CDR3 loop spans 16 amino acids. With 0 bases removed from V and 3 bases from J, the gap between germline ends came to 12 bases. The DNA of the CDR3 is TGCGCCAGCAGCCAAGAGGCAGCTACAGTCTACAATGAGCAGTTCTTC. It yields the protein CASSQEAATVYNEQFF.

This clonotype showed up many times. V gene TRBV20-1 combines with J gene TRBJ2-1, with 9 positions matching TRBD2. The CDR3 is 16 amino acids. Looked up from germline, CDR1 is DFQATT and CDR2 is SNEGSKA (reference sequence). Losses at the gene ends were 5 bases for V and 0 bases for J; bases not matched to a gene: 8. CDR3 nucleotide sequence: TGCAGTGCTGGTAGACTAGCGGCCGCCTCCTACAATGAGCAGTTCTTC. This encodes CSAGRLAAASYNEQFF.

This clonotype showed up many times. The chain has TRBV5-1 and TRBJ1-6, with 7 bases that match TRBD1. The CDR3 length is 14 residues. Germline values: CDR1 SGHRS, CDR2 YFSETQ. V gave up 2 bases and J gave up 7 bases; unmatched junction bases: 3. As DNA, the CDR3 is TGCGCCAGCAGCTTAGGGGGCGAGAATTCACCCCTCCACTTT. This gives the protein CASSLGGENSPLHF.

This clonotype was counted ten times or more. This chain joins TRBV27 and TRBJ2-1, with TRBD2 identical over 9 bases. V shed 4 bases and J 12 bases; nucleotides not matched to a gene: 13. Germline V gene sequence: CDR1 MNHEY, CDR2 SMNVEV (reference sequence). The CDR3 runs to 15 residues. CDR3 nucleotide sequence: TGTGCCAGCAGTTCAGCGGGAGGTAGGACGGGAGGGCAGTTCTTC. It specifies CASSSAGGRTGGQFF.

This chain connects TRBV3-1 to TRBJ2-1; D is possibly TRBD2 (6 bases). CDR1 and CDR2 from the germline V gene are LGHDT and YNNKEL (reference sequence). Trimming removed 0 bases from V and 8 bases from J, with 11 bases in between. The CDR3 is made up of 14 amino acids. DNA for the CDR3: TGTGCCAGCAGCCAAGACGCTAGCGCGGATGAGCAGTTCTTC. Translation: CASSQDASADEQFF.